These 13 T cell receptor beta chains came from one sample sequenced in a study of cytomegalovirus exposure and HLA in healthy donors. PCR amplification relied on 60 Vbeta primers (plus 13 Jbeta primers). The repertoire was sequenced with immunoSEQ multiplex PCR; TCRdb's copy has only in-frame clones and lacks some. The table includes approximately 130,000 clones, roughly 79% detected once. Sequenced input: PBMCs. Receptors originate from a male donor in good health and CMV-seronegative.

The chain carries TRBV7-9 and TRBJ2-1, with TRBD2 as a possible D gene (5 bases). The length of the CDR3 is 14 residues. Germline CDR1 and CDR2: SEHNR and FQNEAQ (reference sequence). Trimming pared 5 bases from V and 2 bases from J, leaving 10 bases between. The CDR3 protein is CASSHEGTYNEQFF. The CDR3 nucleotides read TGTGCCAGCAGCCATGAGGGTACCTACAATGAGCAGTTCTTC.

This chain joins TRBV7-2 and TRBJ2-7; 10 bases are a match to TRBD1. With 4 bases clipped from V and 1 base from J, the junction kept 4 bases outside the gene matches. The germline V gene encodes CDR1 SGHTA and CDR2 FQGNSA. The CDR3 spans 15 residues. CDR3 in amino acids: CASSYWTGGSYEQYF. The CDR3 DNA reads as TGTGCCAGCAGCTATTGGACAGGGGGATCCTACGAGCAGTACTTC.

The table lists this clone with a count of one. The rearrangement joins TRBV18 to TRBJ1-2; D might be TRBD1 (6 bases). Germline V lookup: CDR1 KGHSH, CDR2 LQKENI. CDR3 size: 15 residues. Trimming shortened V by 1 base and J by 0 bases, and 9 bases separated the two germline ends. CDR3 coding DNA: TGTGCCAGCTCACCACGGCAGGGGACTAACTATGGCTACACCTTC. Translated, it gives CASSPRQGTNYGYTF. Combining the CDR3 with reference TRBV18 and TRBJ1-2 gives the whole variable domain NAGVMQNPRHLVRRRGQEARLRCSPMKGHSHVYWYRQLPEEGLKFMVYLQKENIIDESGMPKERFSAEFPKEGPSILRIQQVVRGDSAAYFCASSPRQGTNYGYTFGSGTRLTVV.

The gene calls are TRBV27 and TRBJ1-6; D gene ambiguous. The V end was cut by 3 bases, the J end by 9 bases, with 12 bases between. This CDR3 contains 14 residues. Germline CDR1 MNHEY, CDR2 SMNVEV (reference sequence). The CDR3 DNA reads as TGTGCCAGCAGTTTTAGGAGGGTCGGTTCACCCCTCCACTTT. Translation gives CASSFRRVGSPLHF.

This chain joins TRBV27 and TRBJ1-5; TRBD1 agrees at 9 bases. This CDR3 spans 13 amino acids. V shed 6 bases and J 7 bases; nucleotides not matched to a gene: 4. The germline gives CDR1 MNHEY, CDR2 SMNVEV (reference sequence). CDR3 protein: CASSDRGDQPQHF. The CDR3 nucleotides are TGTGCCAGCAGCGACAGGGGGGACCAGCCCCAGCATTTT.

CDR3 in amino acids: CATSTRTGGFRSYNEQFF. The CDR3 DNA is TGTGCCACCAGCACTCGGACAGGGGGCTTTCGGTCCTACAATGAGCAGTTCTTC. The gene calls are TRBV15 and TRBJ2-1, with 11 bases aligning to TRBD1. The CDR3 is 18 residues long. Per the germline V gene, CDR1 is LNHNV and CDR2 is YYDKDF (reference sequence). V dropped 4 bases and J dropped 1; count of bases not matched to a gene: 9.

V and J are TRBV7-2 and TRBJ2-4, with D possibly being TRBD2 (6 bases). CDR3 size: 15 residues. The V gene's germline CDR1 is SGHTA and CDR2 FQGNSA. V was trimmed by 1 base and J by 4 bases, leaving 11 bases between them. CDR3 nucleotides: TGTGCCAGCAGCTTAGTTGGGCGGGGTAAAAACATTCAGTACTTC. Protein product: CASSLVGRGKNIQYF. The full variable domain, in which reference TRBV7-2 and TRBJ2-4 provide the parts outside the CDR3, is GAGVSQSPSNKVTEKGKDVELRCDPISGHTALYWYRQSLGQGLEFLIYFQGNSAPDKSGLPSDRFSAERTGGSVSTLTIQRTQQEDSAVYLCASSLVGRGKNIQYFGAGTRLSVL.

The V gene is TRBV4-3, the J gene TRBJ2-6, with D perhaps matching TRBD2 (6 bases). Germline V gene lookup returns CDR1 LGHNA and CDR2 YSLEER. V lost 2 bases, J lost 0 bases, and 11 bases lay in between. This CDR3 spans 17 amino acids. The CDR3 nucleotides read TGCGCCAGCAGCCAAAACGACGGGGGCTCTGGGGCCAACGTCCTGACTTTC. It translates to CASSQNDGGSGANVLTF.

V usage is TRBV7-2 and J usage is TRBJ2-3; perhaps TRBD2 as D (5 bases). The V end was cut by 5 bases, the J end by 0 bases, with 9 bases between. The CDR3 has 14 amino acids. CDR1 is SGHTA, CDR2 FQGNSA, per germline. CDR3 region: CASSQRTSTDTQYF. DNA of the CDR3: TGTGCCAGCAGCCAGAGGACTAGCACAGATACGCAGTATTTT.

The chain links TRBV7-6 to TRBJ2-5; TRBD2 aligns across 15 bases. The V gene's germline CDR1 is SGHVS and CDR2 FNYEAQ. V lost 5 bases to trimming and J lost 11 bases; unmatched junction nucleotides: 12. The CDR3 consists of 16 residues. This chain's CDR3 is CASSPQRTSGGDEQYF. The CDR3 DNA is TGTGCCAGCAGCCCCCAACGGACTAGCGGGGGGGATGAGCAGTACTTC.

This chain joins TRBV6-5 and TRBJ2-7; TRBD2 matches 7 bases. CDR1 and CDR2 from the germline V gene are MNHEY and SVGAGI. V trimming: 5 bases; J trimming: 3 bases; junction bases outside the gene matches: 10. This CDR3 contains 15 residues. The CDR3 reads CASSTRRGLSYEQYF. CDR3 nucleotides: TGTGCCAGCAGTACCAGGAGGGGACTAAGCTACGAGCAGTACTTC.

This clone has just a few counts. The rearrangement uses TRBV5-5 and TRBJ1-2; D might be TRBD1 (5 bases). CDR1 is SGHKS and CDR2 is YYEKEE in the germline V gene (reference sequence). With 1 base removed from V and 0 bases from J, the gap between germline ends came to 10 bases. This CDR3 region has 15 residues. The CDR3 spells CASSLRQGSNYGYTF. For the CDR3, the DNA is TGTGCCAGCAGCTTGCGGCAGGGCTCTAACTATGGCTACACCTTC. Full variable domain (rest looked up from reference TRBV5-5 and TRBJ1-2): DAGVTQSPTHLIKTRGQQVTLRCSPISGHKSVSWYQQVLGQGPQFIFQYYEKEERGRGNFPDRFSARQFPNYSSELNVNALLLGDSALYLCASSLRQGSNYGYTFGSGTRLTVV.

The rearrangement uses TRBV7-9 and TRBJ2-3; 11 bases match TRBD2. Germline V gene sequence: CDR1 SEHNR, CDR2 FQNEAQ (reference sequence). Trimming at V came to 8 bases and at J to 4 bases, leaving 5 bases not matched to a gene. The CDR3 totals 14 residues. CDR3 loop: CASLAGGYADTQYF. In DNA form, the CDR3 reads TGTGCCAGCTTAGCGGGGGGGTACGCAGATACGCAGTATTTT.